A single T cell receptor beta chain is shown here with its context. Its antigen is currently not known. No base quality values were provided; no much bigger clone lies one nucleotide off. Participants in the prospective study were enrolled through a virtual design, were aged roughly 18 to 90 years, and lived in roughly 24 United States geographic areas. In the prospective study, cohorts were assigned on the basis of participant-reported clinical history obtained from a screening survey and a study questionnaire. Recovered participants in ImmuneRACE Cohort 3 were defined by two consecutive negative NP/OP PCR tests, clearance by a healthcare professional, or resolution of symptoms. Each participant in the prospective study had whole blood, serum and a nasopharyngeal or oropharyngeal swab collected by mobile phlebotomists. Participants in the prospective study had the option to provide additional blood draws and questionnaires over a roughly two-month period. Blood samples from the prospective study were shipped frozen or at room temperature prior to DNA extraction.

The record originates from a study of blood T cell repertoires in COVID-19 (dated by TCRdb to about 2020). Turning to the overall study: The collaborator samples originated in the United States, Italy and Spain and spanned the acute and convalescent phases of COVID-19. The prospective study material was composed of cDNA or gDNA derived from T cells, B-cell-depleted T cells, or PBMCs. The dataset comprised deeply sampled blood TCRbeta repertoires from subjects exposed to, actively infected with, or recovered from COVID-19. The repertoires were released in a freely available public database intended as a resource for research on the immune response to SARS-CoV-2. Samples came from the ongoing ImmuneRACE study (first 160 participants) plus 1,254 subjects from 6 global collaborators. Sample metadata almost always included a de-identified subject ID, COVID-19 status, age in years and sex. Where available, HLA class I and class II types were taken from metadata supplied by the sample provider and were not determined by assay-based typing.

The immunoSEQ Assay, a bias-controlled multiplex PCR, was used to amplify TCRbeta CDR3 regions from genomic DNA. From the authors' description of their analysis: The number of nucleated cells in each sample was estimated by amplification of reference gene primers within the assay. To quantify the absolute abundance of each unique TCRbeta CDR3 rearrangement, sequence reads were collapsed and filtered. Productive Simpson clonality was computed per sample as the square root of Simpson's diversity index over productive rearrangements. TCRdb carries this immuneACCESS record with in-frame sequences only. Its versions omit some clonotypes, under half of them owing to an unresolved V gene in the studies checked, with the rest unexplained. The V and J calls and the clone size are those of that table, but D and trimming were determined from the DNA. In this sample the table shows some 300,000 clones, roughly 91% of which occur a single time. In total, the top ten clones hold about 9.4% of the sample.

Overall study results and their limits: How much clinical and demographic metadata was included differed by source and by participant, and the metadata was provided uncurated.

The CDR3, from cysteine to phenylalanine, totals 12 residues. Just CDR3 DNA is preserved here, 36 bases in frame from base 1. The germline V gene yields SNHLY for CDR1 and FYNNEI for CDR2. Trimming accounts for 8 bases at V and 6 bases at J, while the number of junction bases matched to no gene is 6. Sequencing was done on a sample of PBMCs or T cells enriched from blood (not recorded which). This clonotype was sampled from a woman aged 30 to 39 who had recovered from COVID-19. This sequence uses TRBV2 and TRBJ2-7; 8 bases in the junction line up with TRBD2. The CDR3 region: CASLELAGEQYF. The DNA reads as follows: TGTGCCAGCTTGGAGCTAGCGGGCGAGCAGTACTTC.